Listed here are 2 T cell receptor beta chains from one sample, sequenced in a study of shared clonotypes between healthy human individuals. Some clones are missing from TCRdb's copy, which holds only in-frame ones; the method was immunoSEQ multiplex PCR. The table lists approximately 480,000 clones, about 80% of them singletons. Sequenced: PBMCs. These receptors were obtained from a woman aged 40 to 50 in good health. Some clones in this sample may be carry-over from other donors' samples.

This clone has just one count. V usage is TRBV19 and J usage is TRBJ2-2, with 7 bases aligning to TRBD2. V trimming: 2 bases; J trimming: 9 bases; junction bases outside the gene matches: 9. The CDR3 has 15 residues. Looked up from germline, CDR1 is LNHDA and CDR2 is SQIVND (reference sequence). The CDR3 DNA reads TGTGCCAGTAGTATAAGTAGCGGGCTGGGTTGGGAGCTGTTTTTT. This encodes CASSISSGLGWELFF. The full variable domain, its missing parts supplied by reference TRBV19 and TRBJ2-2, is DGGITQSPKYLFRKEGQNVTLSCEQNLNHDAMYWYRQDPGQGLRLIYYSQIVNDFQKGDIAEGYSVSREKKESFPLTVTSAQKNPTAFYLCASSISSGLGWELFFGEGSRLTVL.

This clone has a handful of counts. The CDR3 here is CASSPGPSYEQYF. The CDR3 nucleotides read TGTGCCAGCTCACCAGGGCCTTCCTACGAGCAGTACTTC. The chain employs TRBV18 and TRBJ2-7; D is undetermined. Germline V gene lookup returns CDR1 KGHSH and CDR2 LQKENI. The V gene lost 2 bases and the J gene lost 1 base, with 6 bases spanning the gap. The CDR3 contains 13 residues. The full variable domain, completed using reference TRBV18 and TRBJ2-7, is NAGVMQNPRHLVRRRGQEARLRCSPMKGHSHVYWYRQLPEEGLKFMVYLQKENIIDESGMPKERFSAEFPKEGPSILRIQQVVRGDSAAYFCASSPGPSYEQYFGPGTRLTVT.